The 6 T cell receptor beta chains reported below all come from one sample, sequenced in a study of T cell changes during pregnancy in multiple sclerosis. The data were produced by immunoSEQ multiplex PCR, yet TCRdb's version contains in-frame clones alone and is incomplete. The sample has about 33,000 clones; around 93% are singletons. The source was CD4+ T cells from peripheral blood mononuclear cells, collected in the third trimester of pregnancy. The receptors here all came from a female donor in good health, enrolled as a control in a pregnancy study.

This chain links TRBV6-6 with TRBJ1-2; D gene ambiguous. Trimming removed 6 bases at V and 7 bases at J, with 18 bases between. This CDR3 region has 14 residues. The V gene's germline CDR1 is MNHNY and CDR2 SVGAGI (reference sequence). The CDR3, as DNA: TGTGCCAGCAGCTTAACCGATTGGGAGAGTGGCTACACCTTC. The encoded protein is CASSLTDWESGYTF.

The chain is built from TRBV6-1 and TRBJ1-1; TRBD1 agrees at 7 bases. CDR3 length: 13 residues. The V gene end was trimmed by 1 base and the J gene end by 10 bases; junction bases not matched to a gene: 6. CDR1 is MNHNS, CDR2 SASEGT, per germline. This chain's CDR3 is CASSEERGRGAFF. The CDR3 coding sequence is TGTGCCAGCAGTGAAGAGAGGGGGCGCGGAGCTTTCTTT.

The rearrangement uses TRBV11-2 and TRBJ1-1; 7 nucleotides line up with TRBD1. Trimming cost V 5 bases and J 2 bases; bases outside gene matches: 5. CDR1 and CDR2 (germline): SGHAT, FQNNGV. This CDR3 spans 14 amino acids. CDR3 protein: CASSPRTGNTEAFF. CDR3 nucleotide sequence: TGTGCCAGCAGCCCGAGGACAGGCAACACTGAAGCTTTCTTT.

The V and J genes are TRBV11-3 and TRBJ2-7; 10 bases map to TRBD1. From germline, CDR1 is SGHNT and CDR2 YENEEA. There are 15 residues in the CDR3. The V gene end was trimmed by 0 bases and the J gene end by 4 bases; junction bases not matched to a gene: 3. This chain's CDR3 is CASSLESGQGYEQYF. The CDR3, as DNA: TGTGCCAGCAGCTTAGAGTCGGGACAGGGGTACGAGCAGTACTTC.

The CDR3 DNA sequence: TGTGCCAGCAGAAAACAGGGTTATAGCAATCAGCCCCAGCATTTT. Its protein is CASRKQGYSNQPQHF. The chain joins TRBV6-5 to TRBJ1-5; a weak D match, TRBD1 (6 bases). With 6 bases removed from V and 0 bases from J, the gap between germline ends came to 12 bases. Germline-derived CDR1 and CDR2 are MNHEY and SVGAGI. The CDR3 is made up of 15 amino acids.

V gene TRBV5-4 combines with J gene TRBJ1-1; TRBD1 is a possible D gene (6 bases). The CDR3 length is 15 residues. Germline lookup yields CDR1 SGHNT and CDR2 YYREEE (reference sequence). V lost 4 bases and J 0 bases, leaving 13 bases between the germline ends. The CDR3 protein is CASSLQGRVNTEAFF. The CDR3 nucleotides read TGTGCCAGCAGCCTACAGGGTCGAGTGAACACTGAAGCTTTCTTT.